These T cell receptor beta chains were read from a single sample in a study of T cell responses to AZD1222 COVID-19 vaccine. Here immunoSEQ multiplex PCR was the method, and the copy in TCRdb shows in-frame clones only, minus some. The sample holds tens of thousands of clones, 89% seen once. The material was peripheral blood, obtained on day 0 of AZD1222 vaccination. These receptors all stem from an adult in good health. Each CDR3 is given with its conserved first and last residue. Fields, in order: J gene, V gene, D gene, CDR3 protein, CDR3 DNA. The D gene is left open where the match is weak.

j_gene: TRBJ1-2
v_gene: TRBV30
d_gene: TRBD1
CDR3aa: CAWSRTGGDGYTF
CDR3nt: TGTGCCTGGAGTCGGACAGGGGGTGATGGCTACACCTTC

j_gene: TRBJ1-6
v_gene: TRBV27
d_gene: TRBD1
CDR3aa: CASSLGQGLSSPLHF
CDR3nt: TGTGCCAGCAGTTTGGGACAGGGGTTAAGCTCACCCCTCCACTTT

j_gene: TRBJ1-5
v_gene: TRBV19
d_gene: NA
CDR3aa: CASSIPTEGNQPQHF
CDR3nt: TGTGCCAGTAGTATTCCCACGGAGGGCAATCAGCCCCAGCATTTT

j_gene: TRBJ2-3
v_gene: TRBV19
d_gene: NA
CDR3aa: CASSQSATTDTQYF
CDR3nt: TGTGCCAGTAGTCAGTCGGCCACGACAGATACGCAGTATTTT

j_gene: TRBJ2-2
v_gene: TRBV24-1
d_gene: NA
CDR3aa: CATSDGPISRKTGELFF
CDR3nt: TGTGCCACCAGTGATGGTCCCATCAGCCGGAAGACCGGGGAGCTGTTTTTT

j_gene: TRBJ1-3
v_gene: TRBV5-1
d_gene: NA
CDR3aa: CASSLDGASSGNTIYF
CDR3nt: TGCGCCAGCAGCTTGGACGGAGCTAGCTCTGGAAACACCATATATTTT

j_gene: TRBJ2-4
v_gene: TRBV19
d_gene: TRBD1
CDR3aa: CASRRQGAENIQYF
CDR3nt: TGTGCCAGTAGGCGACAGGGGGCGGAAAACATTCAGTACTTC

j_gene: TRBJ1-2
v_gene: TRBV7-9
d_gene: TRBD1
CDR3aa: CASSARDRENYGYTF
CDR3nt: TGTGCCAGCAGCGCACGGGACAGAGAGAACTATGGCTACACCTTC

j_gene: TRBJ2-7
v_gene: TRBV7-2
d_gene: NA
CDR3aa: CASSELGFSYEQYF
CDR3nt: TGTGCCAGCAGCGAATTAGGATTCTCCTACGAGCAGTACTTC

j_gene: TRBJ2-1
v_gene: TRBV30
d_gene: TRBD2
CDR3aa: CAGGGSGYNEQFF
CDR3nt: TGTGCCGGGGGGGGGTCGGGGTACAATGAGCAGTTCTTC

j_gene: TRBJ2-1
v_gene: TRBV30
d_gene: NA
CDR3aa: CAWSARVGDEQFF
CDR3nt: TGTGCCTGGAGTGCCCGAGTGGGGGATGAGCAGTTCTTC

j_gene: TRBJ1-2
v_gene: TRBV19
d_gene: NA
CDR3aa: CASSIVSAYGYTF
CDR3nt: TGTGCCAGTAGTATAGTTTCAGCTTATGGCTACACCTTC

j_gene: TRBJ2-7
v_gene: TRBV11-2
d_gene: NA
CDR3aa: CASSLGSAIAYEQYF
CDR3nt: TGTGCCAGCAGCCTGGGTAGCGCTATTGCCTACGAGCAGTACTTC

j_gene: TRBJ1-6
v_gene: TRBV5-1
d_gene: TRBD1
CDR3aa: CASSWDRTVSPLHF
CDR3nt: TGCGCCAGCAGCTGGGACAGAACCGTATCACCCCTCCACTTT

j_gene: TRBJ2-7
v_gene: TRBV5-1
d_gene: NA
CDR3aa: CASSLASSSYEQYF
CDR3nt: TGCGCCAGCAGCTTGGCCAGCAGCTCCTACGAGCAGTACTTC